This T cell receptor (beta chain) was captured by sequencing in a study of T cell repertoires in aging, cancer and after chemotherapy. Study-wide background: Repeat sampling of healthy donors over several months to years showed clear clonal overlap. General observations from the study: Age-matched healthy donors had significantly more diverse, less clonal blood TCR repertoires than untreated cancer patients. Loss of evenness, beyond lost richness, contributed to age-related TCR diversity decline in cancer patients.

In regard to this clonotype: No antigen is known for it.

Amplification of TCR beta used genomic DNA extracted from peripheral blood. TRB rearrangements spanning V, D and J were amplified using mixed TRB-A/B primers. Each CDR3 protein is one row after TCRdb ran MiXCR on the multiplex PCR reads. Among around 6,000 distinct CDR3 sequences listed, over 30% were seen once. The CDR3 totals 14 residues. V was clipped by 0 bases and J by 8 bases; unmatched bases: 7. Germline CDR1 and CDR2: GTSNPN and SVGIG (reference sequence). The V gene is TRBV30, the J gene TRBJ2-1; 7 bases match TRBD2. This receptor was taken from a human donor in good health. What was sequenced was blood. CDR3 amino acids: CAWSVGLGGDEQFF. In DNA, the CDR3 is TGTGCCTGGAGTGTAGGTTTGGGGGGGGATGAGCAGTTCTTC.